The 30 T cell receptor beta chains below all came from one sample that was sequenced in a study of blood T cells in healthy people across ages. Combining a sample-barcoded 5' primer with a J-beta primer mix, a second PCR ran for roughly 7 to 12 cycles. TCRdb reprocessed the 5' RACE reads via MiXCR and lists one record per CDR3 protein. The repertoire consists of about 1.1 million distinct CDR3 sequences, with more than 30% occurring once and the leading ten covering around 13%. The specimen sequenced was blood. The receptors come from a man aged 18 to 30 in good health.

A few counts support this clonotype. The genes are TRBV9 and TRBJ1-5; tentatively, D is TRBD1 (6 bases). Trimming removed 0 bases at V and 7 bases at J, with 11 bases between. Germline values: CDR1 SGDLS, CDR2 YYNGEE. The CDR3 runs 14 residues. The CDR3 is CASSVGGAGQPQHF. CDR3 DNA: TGTGCCAGCAGCGTAGGGGGGGCTGGACAGCCCCAGCATTTT.

This clonotype showed up just a few times. This chain uses TRBV30 with TRBJ2-3, with D maybe TRBD2 (5 bases). The CDR3 spans 13 residues. Trimming shortened V by 2 bases and J by 5 bases, and 11 bases separated the two germline ends. Per germline, CDR1 GTSNPN and CDR2 SVGIG (reference sequence). The CDR3 sequence: CAWSSLRGDTQYF. The CDR3 DNA follows: TGTGCCTGGAGTTCCCTCCGGGGAGATACGCAGTATTTT.

The V call is TRBV10-3, the J call TRBJ2-7; D is uncertain. The CDR3 extends over 13 amino acids. The V gene's germline CDR1 is ENHRY and CDR2 SYGVKD. Trimming shortened V by 3 bases and J by 0 bases, and 6 bases separated the two germline ends. In DNA, the CDR3 is TGTGCCATCAGTGAAGCCCGCTCCTACGAGCAGTACTTC. Encoded protein: CAISEARSYEQYF.

This clonotype was picked up many times. The rearrangement joins TRBV6-2 or TRBV6-3 to TRBJ2-3; D gene unclear. Germline lookup yields CDR1 MNHEY and CDR2 SVGEGT. V lost 7 bases and J 6 bases, leaving 14 bases between the germline ends. The CDR3 runs 13 residues. For the CDR3, the DNA is TGTGCCAGCACCTCGCCGGCGTGGGATACGCAGTATTTT. It specifies CASTSPAWDTQYF.

V gene TRBV29-1 combines with J gene TRBJ1-1, with D perhaps TRBD1 (5 bases). The germline CDR1 and CDR2 sequences are SQVTM and ANQGSEA. V lost 4 bases to trimming and J lost 1 base, with 7 bases between them. The CDR3 consists of 12 residues. The CDR3 region has the DNA TGCAGCGTTGCAGGGACGAACACTGAAGCTTTCTTT. It yields the protein CSVAGTNTEAFF.

This clonotype showed up just a few times. The V and J genes are TRBV29-1 and TRBJ2-1, with D maybe TRBD2 (6 bases). V lost 2 bases, J lost 7 bases, and 15 bases lay in between. CDR3 length: 14 residues. Germline V gene sequence: CDR1 SQVTM, CDR2 ANQGSEA. The CDR3 sequence is CSVETGGTGNEQFF. In DNA form, the CDR3 reads TGCAGCGTTGAAACCGGGGGAACCGGGAATGAGCAGTTCTTC.

This clonotype has only a few counts. The chain employs TRBV20-1 and TRBJ1-5, with D maybe TRBD1 (6 bases). Germline CDR1 and CDR2: DFQATT and SNEGSKA (reference sequence). This CDR3 has 13 amino acids. The V end lost 3 bases, the J end lost 5 bases, and 11 bases lay between the germline ends. CDR3 amino acids: CSASRGWDQPQHF. DNA for the CDR3: TGCAGTGCTAGCAGGGGATGGGATCAGCCCCAGCATTTT.

This chain joins TRBV25-1 and TRBJ1-3, with 8 bases that match TRBD1. Looked up from germline, CDR1 is MGHDK and CDR2 is SYGVNS. V was pared by 5 bases and J by 4 bases, with 4 bases of the junction left unmatched. The CDR3 runs to 14 residues. CDR3 in amino acids: CASSTGGIGNTIYF. DNA of the CDR3: TGTGCCAGCAGTACAGGGGGTATAGGAAACACCATATATTTT. Looking up the rest from reference TRBV25-1 and TRBJ1-3 gives the full variable domain: EADIYQTPRYLVIGTGKKITLECSQTMGHDKMYWYQQDPGMELHLIHYSYGVNSTEKGDLSSESTVSRIRTEHFPLTLESARPSHTSQYLCASSTGGIGNTIYFGEGSWLTVV.

The chain combines TRBV30 with TRBJ1-1, with D perhaps matching TRBD1 (5 bases). Germline CDR1 is GTSNPN and CDR2 is SVGIG (reference sequence). The V end lost 1 base, the J end lost 7 bases, and 19 bases lay between the germline ends. There are 15 residues in the CDR3. The CDR3 nucleotides read TGTGCCTGGAGTGACGGACACCCGGGAATTGATGAAGCTTTCTTT. This translates into CAWSDGHPGIDEAFF.

The chain links TRBV20-1 to TRBJ2-3; D ambiguous. Trimming removed 6 bases from V and 3 bases from J, with 16 bases in between. This CDR3 region has 14 residues. Germline values: CDR1 DFQATT, CDR2 SNEGSKA (reference sequence). The CDR3: CSATPGSPTDTQYF. CDR3 DNA sequence: TGCAGTGCCACCCCTGGATCTCCAACAGATACGCAGTATTTT.

This chain uses TRBV20-1 with TRBJ2-3; no definite D call. V was shortened by 3 bases and J by 4 bases, with 11 bases between the two germline ends. The CDR3 consists of 13 residues. Germline V gives CDR1 DFQATT, CDR2 SNEGSKA (reference sequence). The CDR3 spells CSASSRVADTQYF. CDR3 DNA sequence: TGCAGTGCTAGTAGTAGGGTGGCAGATACGCAGTATTTT.

This clonotype was counted between two and nine times. The chain uses TRBV6-5 and TRBJ1-1, with D hard to call. Germline V lookup: CDR1 MNHEY, CDR2 SVGAGI. The CDR3 spans 14 residues. V was clipped by 6 bases and J by 6 bases, with 17 bases between them. CDR3 in amino acids: CASRSRAGGAEAFF. CDR3 in DNA: TGTGCCAGCAGGTCCCGGGCCGGTGGGGCTGAAGCTTTCTTT.

The chain combines TRBV4-3 with TRBJ2-1; D is uncertain. Gene TRBJ2-7 matches the end of the DNA better, so the J call may be wrong. The CDR3 spans 16 residues. The germline V gene has CDR1 LGHNA and CDR2 YSLEER. The DNA of the CDR3 is TGCGCCAGCAGCCAAGATCCCCTGGGGTCCTACAATGAGCAGTACTTC. Protein sequence: CASSQDPLGSYNEQYF.

The chain employs TRBV7-2 and TRBJ2-5; 12 nucleotides align to TRBD2. This CDR3 contains 14 residues. From germline, CDR1 is SGHTA and CDR2 FQGNSA. The J segment lost 11 bases and the V segment lost 5 bases, leaving 9 bases of the junction unmatched. CDR3 in amino acids: CASSATSGGWEQYF. In nucleotides, the CDR3 is TGTGCCAGCAGCGCGACTAGCGGGGGTTGGGAGCAGTACTTC.

This clonotype was seen more than once but under ten times. This chain uses TRBV5-8 with TRBJ1-1; D ambiguous. The germline V and J ends were trimmed by 7 bases and 6 bases, with 22 bases remaining between them. Germline V gene sequence: CDR1 SGHTS, CDR2 YDEGEE. The CDR3 is 15 residues long. The CDR3 sequence is CASPVTHGEGSEAFF. The CDR3 bases are TGTGCCAGCCCCGTTACCCACGGGGAAGGGTCTGAAGCTTTCTTT.

In its sample, this clonotype was seen a few times. Written as DNA, the CDR3 is TGTGCCAGCAGCCAAGAACTGGGTGAGCAGTTCTTC. Translating gives CASSQELGEQFF. V usage is TRBV3-1 and J usage is TRBJ2-1, with D unclear. V lost 0 bases, J lost 9 bases, and 6 bases lay in between. The length of the CDR3 is 12 residues. The germline CDR1 and CDR2 sequences are LGHDT and YNNKEL (reference sequence).

Notes on this clonotype: An end of the junction does not agree with germline; a read error may underlie this. The genes are TRBV6-1 and TRBJ2-3, with D unresolved. The germline CDR1 and CDR2 sequences are MNHNS and SASEGT. CDR3 length: 12 amino acids. CDR3 sequence reads: CVSSERTDTQYF. CDR3 nucleotide sequence: TGTGTCAGCAGTGAAAGGACAGATACGCAGTATTTT.

V gene TRBV29-1 combines with J gene TRBJ1-3; D ambiguous. Germline CDR1 SQVTM, CDR2 ANQGSEA. Between the trimmed V and J ends, which lost 7 bases and 1 base, there was a span of 14 bases. There are 14 residues in the CDR3. The CDR3 protein is CSASTQLSGNTIYF. The CDR3 DNA reads TGCAGCGCATCGACACAACTGTCTGGAAACACCATATATTTT.

The rearrangement links TRBV6-6 to TRBJ2-4; a possible D gene is TRBD1 (5 bases). Germline V gene sequence: CDR1 MNHNY, CDR2 SVGAGI (reference sequence). This CDR3 region has 12 residues. The V gene lost 5 bases and the J gene lost 9 bases, with 11 bases spanning the gap. Here the CDR3 DNA reads TGTGCCAGCAGTCCCATTAGGGGCATTCAGTACTTC. Amino acids: CASSPIRGIQYF.

This clonotype showed up many times. V gene TRBV18 combines with J gene TRBJ1-2; TRBD1 might be the D (5 bases). V was cut by 0 bases and J by 4 bases, with 6 bases left in between. The CDR3 consists of 13 residues. The germline V gene has CDR1 KGHSH and CDR2 LQKENI. The CDR3 loop reads CASSPPGRYGYTF. The CDR3 DNA is TGTGCCAGCTCACCACCGGGACGCTATGGCTACACCTTC.

The table lists this clonotype with a few counts. The chain employs TRBV20-1 and TRBJ2-7, with D hard to call. V lost 5 bases to trimming and J lost 9 bases, with 17 bases between them. The CDR3 contains 12 residues. Germline V gene sequence: CDR1 DFQATT, CDR2 SNEGSKA (reference sequence). The DNA for the CDR3 is TGCAGTGCTTCGAACCAGGTTTCAGGGCAGTACTTC. Translating gives CSASNQVSGQYF.

There are a few counts of this clonotype. The V gene is TRBV6-2 or TRBV6-3, the J gene TRBJ1-1, with D hard to call. The CDR3 is 16 residues long. Germline V gene data show CDR1 as MNHEY and CDR2 as SVGEGT. V dropped 5 bases and J dropped 1 base, with 17 bases sitting between them. The CDR3 DNA is TGTGCCAGCAGTAACGAACGGGTCGGATGGAACACTGAAGCTTTCTTT. Protein: CASSNERVGWNTEAFF.

The rearrangement uses TRBV4-3 and TRBJ2-5; TRBD2 matches at 8 bases. The V gene's germline CDR1 is LGHNA and CDR2 YSLEER. The CDR3 extends over 19 amino acids. V lost 0 bases, J lost 2 bases, and 14 bases stayed unmatched. CDR3 sequence: CASSQEWTSPAGAQETQYF. Written as DNA, the CDR3 is TGCGCCAGCAGCCAAGAATGGACTAGTCCAGCGGGGGCACAAGAGACCCAGTACTTC.

The chain is built from TRBV6-1 and TRBJ2-3; no firm D call. Looked up from germline, CDR1 is MNHNS and CDR2 is SASEGT. V lost 1 base, J lost 5 bases, and 16 bases lay in between. CDR3 length equals 16 residues. The CDR3 nucleotides are TGTGCCAGCAGTGAAGGGCAGTTCAGGATGATAGATACGCAGTATTTT. Translation: CASSEGQFRMIDTQYF.

The CDR3 coding sequence is TGTGCCAGCAGCTATGGGACCGAGAAATACAATCAGCCCCAGCATTTT. Translating it yields CASSYGTEKYNQPQHF. V usage is TRBV2 and J usage is TRBJ1-5; tentatively, D is TRBD1 (5 bases). The CDR3 runs 16 residues. V was shortened by 6 bases and J by 3 bases, with 18 bases between the two germline ends. Germline-derived CDR1 and CDR2 are SNHLY and FYNNEI.

This clonotype was seen only a few times. The chain employs TRBV6-6 and TRBJ1-5, with 7 bases lining up with TRBD1. The CDR3 sequence is 15 residues long. Trimming took 5 bases from V and 5 from J; bases not matched to a gene: 9. Germline V gives CDR1 MNHNY, CDR2 SVGAGI (reference sequence). CDR3: CASSVRTGVDQPQHF. In DNA form, the CDR3 reads TGTGCCAGCAGTGTCAGAACAGGGGTAGATCAGCCCCAGCATTTT.

This clonotype has only a few counts. V and J are TRBV29-1 and TRBJ2-7, with TRBD2 matching 7 bases. The J call may be in error: the DNA end matches TRBJ2-5 better. Germline loops: CDR1 SQVTM, CDR2 ANQGSEA. The CDR3 consists of 14 residues. The CDR3 region has the DNA TGCAGCGTTGTATATATGGGCGGGGGAGAGACCCAGTACTTC. This gives the protein CSVVYMGGGETQYF.

V and J are TRBV7-2 and TRBJ2-5; no firm D call. CDR3 size: 17 residues. In germline, CDR1 is SGHTA, CDR2 FQGNSA. Trimming pared 1 base from V and 0 bases from J, leaving 15 bases between. The DNA of the CDR3 is TGTGCCAGCAGCTTAGATAACCGCCACCGGTACCAAGAGACCCAGTACTTC. Residues: CASSLDNRHRYQETQYF.

In this sample, this clonotype turned up a few times. The CDR3 sequence is CASSWTGAIDNSPLHF. The DNA for the CDR3 is TGTGCCAGCAGCTGGACAGGGGCAATCGATAATTCACCCCTCCACTTT. The rearrangement joins TRBV3-1 to TRBJ1-6; 9 bases are a match to TRBD1. Germline loops: CDR1 LGHDT, CDR2 YNNKEL (reference sequence). V lost 5 bases to trimming and J lost 5 bases; unmatched junction nucleotides: 7. The CDR3 is made up of 16 amino acids. The whole variable domain, filled in from reference TRBV3-1 and TRBJ1-6, reads DTAVSQTPKYLVTQMGNDKSIKCEQNLGHDTMYWYKQDSKKFLKIMFSYNNKELIINETVPNRFSPKSPDKAHLNLHINSLELGDSAVYFCASSWTGAIDNSPLHFGNGTRLTVT.

This clonotype has a handful of counts. This rearrangement joins TRBV10-3 to TRBJ1-1; D not resolved. Germline V CDR1 and CDR2: ENHRY, SYGVKD. V gave up 4 bases and J gave up 3 bases, with 6 bases separating them. This CDR3 has 12 residues. The CDR3 sequence: CAISGRDTEAFF. CDR3 sequence (DNA): TGTGCCATCAGTGGACGGGACACTGAAGCTTTCTTT.